These 30 T cell receptor beta chains came from one sample sequenced in a study of CD8 T cells in Susac syndrome. Random hexamers were used to reverse transcribe an amount of about 0.45 to 1 ug RNA. Each CDR3 protein is one row after TCRdb ran MiXCR on the immunoSEQ multiplex PCR reads. The data contain around 170,000 distinct CDR3 sequences, more than 85% of them singletons. Sequenced sample: CD8+ T cells from PBMCs. The source of these receptors is a human donor with Susac syndrome.

The chain joins TRBV7-2 to TRBJ2-3, with D perhaps TRBD2 (5 bases). V lost 2 bases to trimming and J lost 8 bases, with 11 bases between them. CDR3 length equals 13 residues. CDR1 is SGHTA and CDR2 is FQGNSA in the germline V gene. CDR3 bases: TGTGCCAGCAGCTTAAGGAGGTGGGGTACGCAGTATTTT. Translating it yields CASSLRRWGTQYF.

The rearrangement links TRBV5-1 to TRBJ2-1; the match to TRBD2 covers 10 bases. V lost 5 bases and J lost 4; bases outside the gene matches: 3. This CDR3 has 14 residues. Germline V gene lookup returns CDR1 SGHRS and CDR2 YFSETQ. CDR3: CASRAGGPYNEQFF. CDR3 DNA sequence: TGCGCCAGCAGAGCGGGGGGGCCGTACAATGAGCAGTTCTTC.

The rearrangement joins TRBV12-3 or TRBV12-4 to TRBJ2-3, with 7 bases lining up with TRBD2. Losses at the gene ends were 8 bases for V and 6 bases for J; bases not matched to a gene: 2. CDR3 length equals 11 residues. The CDR3 DNA reads as TGTGCCAGCCGGACTAGTGATACGCAGTATTTT. Its translation is CASRTSDTQYF.

The chain links TRBV10-3 to TRBJ1-2, with 10 bases identical to TRBD1. The germline V gene encodes CDR1 ENHRY and CDR2 SYGVKD. With V trimmed by 3 bases and J by 5 bases, 6 bases remained unmatched. The CDR3 has 15 amino acids. This CDR3 is CAISEAGTGEYGYTF. The CDR3 nucleotides read TGTGCCATCAGTGAAGCCGGGACAGGGGAATATGGCTACACCTTC.

The rearrangement joins TRBV5-4 to TRBJ2-2; 7 nucleotides match TRBD1. The germline gives CDR1 SGHNT, CDR2 YYREEE (reference sequence). The CDR3 runs 14 residues. J lost 7 bases, V lost 10 bases, and 13 bases had no gene match. The CDR3 protein is CASSQGSGVGELFF. The CDR3, as DNA: TGTGCCTCATCACAGGGGTCCGGGGTCGGGGAGCTGTTTTTT.

The rearrangement joins TRBV7-9 to TRBJ1-1; possibly TRBD1 for D (6 bases). V was pared by 4 bases and J by 1 base, with 13 bases between. Germline-derived CDR1 and CDR2 are SEHNR and FQNEAQ (reference sequence). CDR3 length: 15 residues. The CDR3, as DNA: TGTGCCAGCAGCTCCTGGACAGTGTCGAACACTGAAGCTTTCTTT. Protein product: CASSSWTVSNTEAFF.

The chain joins TRBV20-1 to TRBJ2-5, with TRBD2 identical over 9 bases. Trimming removed 5 bases from V and 0 bases from J; junction bases left unmatched: 4. The CDR3 sequence is 14 residues long. Germline V lookup: CDR1 DFQATT, CDR2 SNEGSKA (reference sequence). The CDR3 region has the DNA TGCAGTGCTTGTAGCGGGAGTAACCAAGAGACCCAGTACTTC. It is translated as CSACSGSNQETQYF.

V is TRBV18 and J is TRBJ2-1, with 8 bases fitting TRBD2. The CDR3 is 15 amino acids. With V trimmed by 3 bases and J by 7 bases, 8 bases remained unmatched. Looked up from germline, CDR1 is KGHSH and CDR2 is LQKENI. The CDR3 DNA reads as TGTGCCAGCTCACCGGGGACGGGGGGGCGAAATGAGCAGTTCTTC. Encoded protein: CASSPGTGGRNEQFF.

The chain links TRBV9 to TRBJ2-7; 9 bases fit TRBD1. The junction had 6 bases not matched to a gene; V was cut back by 4 bases and J by 4 bases. The CDR3 has 14 amino acids. Germline V gene lookup returns CDR1 SGDLS and CDR2 YYNGEE. For the CDR3, the DNA is TGTGCCAGCAGCCCGGGACAGGGAAATTACGAGCAGTACTTC. Its protein is CASSPGQGNYEQYF.

This clonotype has just one count. This rearrangement joins TRBV7-6 to TRBJ2-1; D call uncertain. Germline values: CDR1 SGHVS, CDR2 FNYEAQ. This CDR3 is 13 amino acids long. Trimming cost V 1 base and J 10 bases, with 11 bases left between them. DNA of the CDR3: TGTGCCAGCAGCTTAGGAGATAGCCGGGAGCAGTTCTTC. Protein sequence: CASSLGDSREQFF. Looking up the rest from reference TRBV7-6 and TRBJ2-1 gives the full variable domain: GAGVSQSPRYKVTKRGQDVALRCDPISGHVSLYWYRQALGQGPEFLTYFNYEAQQDKSGLPNDRFSAERPEGSISTLTIQRTEQRDSAMYRCASSLGDSREQFFGPGTRLTVL.

This chain connects TRBV20-1 to TRBJ2-1; 9 bases fit TRBD2. Germline CDR1 is DFQATT and CDR2 is SNEGSKA (reference sequence). CDR3 size: 13 residues. V trimming: 4 bases; J trimming: 5 bases; junction bases outside the gene matches: 3. This chain's CDR3 is CSATSGDHNEQFF. CDR3 DNA: TGCAGTGCTACTAGCGGGGATCACAATGAGCAGTTCTTC.

The rearrangement uses TRBV20-1 and TRBJ2-3; tentatively, D is TRBD2 (7 bases). The CDR3 is 15 residues long. Germline V gene sequence: CDR1 DFQATT, CDR2 SNEGSKA (reference sequence). Trimming took 6 bases from V and 2 from J, leaving 18 bases between them. The CDR3 DNA follows: TGCAGTGCAGGGGGGGGAACCTTTTCCACAGATACGCAGTATTTT. Translating it yields CSAGGGTFSTDTQYF.

DNA of the CDR3: TGTGCCAGCAGCGATGGGTTAGAGGGGGCGGAAGGGGCCAACGTCCTGACTTTC. Translating it yields CASSDGLEGAEGANVLTF. V is TRBV9 and J is TRBJ2-6, with 7 bases matching TRBD1. This CDR3 has 18 residues. CDR1 and CDR2 (germline): SGDLS, YYNGEE. The J segment lost 4 bases and the V segment lost 3 bases, leaving 13 bases of the junction unmatched.

The V and J genes are TRBV29-1 and TRBJ1-4; the D is unclear. The germline gives CDR1 SQVTM, CDR2 ANQGSEA. V lost 2 bases to trimming and J lost 8 bases, with 15 bases between them. The CDR3 totals 14 residues. The CDR3 nucleotides read TGCAGCGTTGAATCACCGAAGCTGGGGGAAAAACTGTTTTTT. Its translation is CSVESPKLGEKLFF.

The CDR3 DNA follows: TGTGCCAGCAGCTATGTAAAGGGGATAACCTACAATGAGCAGTTCTTC. Translated, it gives CASSYVKGITYNEQFF. The gene calls are TRBV13 and TRBJ2-1; possible D gene TRBD1, 5 bases. The V gene's germline CDR1 is PRHDT and CDR2 FYEKMQ (reference sequence). The length of the CDR3 is 16 residues. Trimming left V 4 bases short and J 2 bases short, with 15 bases between.

V and J are TRBV6-5 and TRBJ2-7; 10 nucleotides align to TRBD2. This CDR3 comprises 15 residues. CDR1 and CDR2 (germline): MNHEY, SVGAGI. The ends lost 6 bases at V and 3 bases at J; junction bases unmatched: 8. CDR3 residues: CASSLGLAEIYEQYF. CDR3 bases: TGTGCCAGCAGCCTTGGACTAGCGGAAATCTACGAGCAGTACTTC.

A single count supports this clonotype. The chain carries TRBV12-3 or TRBV12-4 and TRBJ1-6; TRBD1 is a possible D gene (5 bases). V dropped 6 bases and J dropped 9 bases, with 15 bases sitting between them. The length of the CDR3 is 14 residues. In nucleotides, the CDR3 is TGTGCCAGCAGGCCCAGGGCTTCGGCTTCACCCCTCCACTTT. Translation: CASRPRASASPLHF.

The chain is built from TRBV20-1 and TRBJ2-7, with D possibly called TRBD1 or TRBD2 (5 bases each). The length of the CDR3 is 15 residues. Germline CDR1 reads DFQATT; CDR2 reads SNEGSKA (reference sequence). V lost 1 base and J lost 3, with 16 bases in between. CDR3 in amino acids: CSARAIIGTHYEQYF. Here the CDR3 DNA reads TGCAGTGCTAGAGCTATAATCGGGACCCACTACGAGCAGTACTTC.

V gene TRBV3-1 combines with J gene TRBJ2-3; 7 nucleotides agree with TRBD2. V lost 0 bases to trimming and J lost 2 bases; unmatched junction nucleotides: 5. Per the germline V gene, CDR1 is LGHDT and CDR2 is YNNKEL (reference sequence). This CDR3 has 16 residues. The CDR3, as DNA: TGTGCCAGCAGCCAAGAATCACGGGGGGTCACAGATACGCAGTATTTT. It is translated as CASSQESRGVTDTQYF.

The CDR3: CASSDYRGPNTEAFF. The CDR3 bases are TGTGCCAGCAGCGATTACAGGGGGCCGAACACTGAAGCTTTCTTT. V and J are TRBV13 and TRBJ1-1; 9 positions agree with TRBD1. From germline, CDR1 is PRHDT and CDR2 FYEKMQ (reference sequence). Trimming cost V 5 bases and J 1 base; bases outside gene matches: 5. The CDR3 sequence is 15 residues long.

The J gene is TRBJ2-1, the V gene TRBV7-8; 7 bases map to TRBD2. The CDR3 is made up of 15 amino acids. Losses at the gene ends were 1 base for V and 7 bases for J; bases not matched to a gene: 7. Germline CDR1 reads SGHVS; CDR2 reads FQNEAQ. The CDR3 DNA follows: TGTGCCAGCAGCTTAGGGGCGGGGGAACGGAATGAGCAGTTCTTC. This encodes CASSLGAGERNEQFF.

The chain links TRBV7-3 to TRBJ2-3; 10 bases match TRBD2. CDR3 length: 16 amino acids. Germline values: CDR1 SGHTA, CDR2 FQGTGA. Unmatched junction bases numbered 3, after V lost 3 bases and J lost 0 bases. The CDR3 coding sequence is TGTGCCAGCAGCTTCCTAGCGGGAGTTAGCACAGATACGCAGTATTTT. Its protein is CASSFLAGVSTDTQYF.

The CDR3 region is CATSREGTGAKAFF. The CDR3 nucleotides are TGTGCCACCAGCAGAGAAGGGACAGGTGCTAAAGCTTTCTTT. The chain links TRBV15 to TRBJ1-1, with 8 nucleotides matching TRBD1. This CDR3 is built from 14 residues. Germline CDR1 is LNHNV and CDR2 is YYDKDF (reference sequence). The V gene end was trimmed by 0 bases and the J gene end by 9 bases; junction bases not matched to a gene: 6.

CDR3 sequence (DNA): TGTGCCAGCAGCCATGCACAGACTAGCGCTACCTACGAGCAGTACTTC. Translated, it gives CASSHAQTSATYEQYF. The V and J genes are TRBV3-1 and TRBJ2-7; 8 bases are a match to TRBD2. V shed 3 bases, J shed 2 bases, and the junction held 9 bases outside the gene matches. The CDR3 runs to 16 residues. Germline V lookup: CDR1 LGHDT, CDR2 YNNKEL (reference sequence).

The chain carries TRBV5-6 and TRBJ2-1, with TRBD2 as a possible D gene (5 bases). The CDR3 consists of 12 residues. Germline values: CDR1 SGHDT, CDR2 YYEEEE. V was shortened by 4 bases and J by 7 bases, with 9 bases between the two germline ends. CDR3 nucleotides: TGTGCCAGCAGCCTCAGGAGGAATGAGCAGTTCTTC. Protein: CASSLRRNEQFF.

This clonotype was seen a single time. V usage is TRBV20-1 and J usage is TRBJ2-7, with D hard to call. Looked up from germline, CDR1 is DFQATT and CDR2 is SNEGSKA (reference sequence). The CDR3 is 12 amino acids. V lost 1 base and J lost 3, with 7 bases in between. CDR3 amino acids: CSARGNSYEQYF. The DNA of the CDR3 is TGCAGTGCTAGAGGCAACAGCTACGAGCAGTACTTC.

The chain combines TRBV4-1 with TRBJ2-1, with 9 nucleotides matching TRBD2. The V and J ends lost 1 base and 7 bases, in that order; junction bases with no gene match: 5. The CDR3 length is 15 residues. The V gene's germline CDR1 is MGHRA and CDR2 YSYEKL. The CDR3, as DNA: TGCGCCAGCAGCCAAGTAGCTAGCGGGATAAATGAGCAGTTCTTC. This translates into CASSQVASGINEQFF.

The J gene is TRBJ2-7, the V gene TRBV4-1; 12 bases align to TRBD2. Germline V lookup: CDR1 MGHRA, CDR2 YSYEKL. This CDR3 has 15 amino acids. Trimming took 4 bases from V and 2 from J; bases not matched to a gene: 3. In DNA form, the CDR3 reads TGCGCCAGCAGCCGGACTAGCGGGACGACCTACGAGCAGTACTTC. It is translated as CASSRTSGTTYEQYF.

V is TRBV29-1 and J is TRBJ1-4; no clear D. The CDR3 runs to 13 residues. The germline V gene encodes CDR1 SQVTM and CDR2 ANQGSEA. V was clipped by 3 bases and J by 1 base, with 6 bases between them. The CDR3 region has the DNA TGCAGCGTTGACCGGGGAACTAATGAAAAACTGTTTTTT. Protein product: CSVDRGTNEKLFF.

The chain couples TRBV7-2 to TRBJ2-1; D ambiguous. The germline V gene encodes CDR1 SGHTA and CDR2 FQGNSA. This CDR3 is built from 14 residues. Trimming stripped 10 bases from V and 0 bases from J, with 13 bases between. CDR3 sequence reads: CATADPSSYNEQFF. The CDR3 bases are TGTGCCACCGCCGACCCGAGCTCCTACAATGAGCAGTTCTTC. The full variable domain, rest sourced from reference TRBV7-2 and TRBJ2-1, is GAGVSQSPSNKVTEKGKDVELRCDPISGHTALYWYRQSLGQGLEFLIYFQGNSAPDKSGLPSDRFSAERTGGSVSTLTIQRTQQEDSAVYLCATADPSSYNEQFFGPGTRLTVL.